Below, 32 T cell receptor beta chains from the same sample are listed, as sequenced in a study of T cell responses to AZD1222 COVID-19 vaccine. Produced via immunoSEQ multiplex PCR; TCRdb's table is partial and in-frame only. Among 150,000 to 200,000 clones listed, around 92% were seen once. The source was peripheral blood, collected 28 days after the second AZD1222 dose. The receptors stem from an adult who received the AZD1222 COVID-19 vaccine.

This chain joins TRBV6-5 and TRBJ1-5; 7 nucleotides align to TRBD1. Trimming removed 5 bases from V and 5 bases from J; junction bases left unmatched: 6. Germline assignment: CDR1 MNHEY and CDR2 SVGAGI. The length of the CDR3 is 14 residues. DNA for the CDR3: TGTGCCAGCAGTAACCGACAGGGTCATCAGCCCCAGCATTTT. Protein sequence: CASSNRQGHQPQHF.

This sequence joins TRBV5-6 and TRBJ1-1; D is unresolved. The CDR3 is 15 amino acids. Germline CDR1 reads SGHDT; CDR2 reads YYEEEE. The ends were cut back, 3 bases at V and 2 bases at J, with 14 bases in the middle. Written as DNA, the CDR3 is TGTGCCAGCAGCTATACACCGGGAATAAACACTGAAGCTTTCTTT. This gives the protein CASSYTPGINTEAFF.

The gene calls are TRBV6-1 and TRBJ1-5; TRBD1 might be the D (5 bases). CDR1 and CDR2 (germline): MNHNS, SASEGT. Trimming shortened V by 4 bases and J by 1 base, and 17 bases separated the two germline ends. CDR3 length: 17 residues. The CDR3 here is CASSAQGNWISNQPQHF. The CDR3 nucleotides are TGTGCCAGCAGTGCTCAGGGTAACTGGATAAGCAATCAGCCCCAGCATTTT.

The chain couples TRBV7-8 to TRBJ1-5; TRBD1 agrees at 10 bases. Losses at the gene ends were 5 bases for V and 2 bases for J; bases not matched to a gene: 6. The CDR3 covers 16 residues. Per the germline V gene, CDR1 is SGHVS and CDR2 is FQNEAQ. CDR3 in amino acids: CASSPRTGGGNQPQHF. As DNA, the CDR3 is TGTGCCAGCAGCCCACGGACAGGGGGAGGCAATCAGCCCCAGCATTTT.

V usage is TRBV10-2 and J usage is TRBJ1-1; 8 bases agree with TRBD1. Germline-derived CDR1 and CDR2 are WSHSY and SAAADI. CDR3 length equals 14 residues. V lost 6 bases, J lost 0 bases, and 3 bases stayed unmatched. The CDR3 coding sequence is TGCGCCAGCAGCCGGACAGGGATGAACACTGAAGCTTTCTTT. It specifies CASSRTGMNTEAFF.

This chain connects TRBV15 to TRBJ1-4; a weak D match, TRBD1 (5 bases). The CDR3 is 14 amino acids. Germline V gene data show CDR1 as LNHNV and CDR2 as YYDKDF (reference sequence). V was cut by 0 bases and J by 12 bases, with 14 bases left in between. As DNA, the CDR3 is TGTGCCACCAGCAGAGATGGGGCTGGTGTGGAACTGTTTTTT. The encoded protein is CATSRDGAGVELFF.

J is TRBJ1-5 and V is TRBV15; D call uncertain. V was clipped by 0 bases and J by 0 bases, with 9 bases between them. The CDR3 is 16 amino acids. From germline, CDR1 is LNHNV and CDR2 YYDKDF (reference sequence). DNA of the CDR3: TGTGCCACCAGCAGAGATATGGGGAATAGCAATCAGCCCCAGCATTTT. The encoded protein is CATSRDMGNSNQPQHF.

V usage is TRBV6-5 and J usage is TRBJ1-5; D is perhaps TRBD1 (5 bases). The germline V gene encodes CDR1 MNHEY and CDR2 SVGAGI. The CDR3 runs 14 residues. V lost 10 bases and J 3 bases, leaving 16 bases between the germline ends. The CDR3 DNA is TGTGCCACCCAACAGGCAGGCCTCAATCAGCCCCAGCATTTT. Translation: CATQQAGLNQPQHF.

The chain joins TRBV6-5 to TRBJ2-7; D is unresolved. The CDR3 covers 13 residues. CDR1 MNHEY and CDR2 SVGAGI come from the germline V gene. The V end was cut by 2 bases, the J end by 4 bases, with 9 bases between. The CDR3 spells CASSYGIRYEQYF. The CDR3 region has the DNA TGTGCCAGCAGTTACGGCATACGATACGAGCAGTACTTC.

CDR3 loop: CASSDNPNQPQHF. CDR3 nucleotide sequence: TGTGCCAGCAGTGATAACCCGAATCAGCCCCAGCATTTT. The rearrangement joins TRBV25-1 to TRBJ1-5; D remains ambiguous. Between the trimmed V and J ends, which lost 3 bases and 4 bases, there was a span of 7 bases. The V gene's germline CDR1 is MGHDK and CDR2 SYGVNS. The length of the CDR3 is 13 residues.

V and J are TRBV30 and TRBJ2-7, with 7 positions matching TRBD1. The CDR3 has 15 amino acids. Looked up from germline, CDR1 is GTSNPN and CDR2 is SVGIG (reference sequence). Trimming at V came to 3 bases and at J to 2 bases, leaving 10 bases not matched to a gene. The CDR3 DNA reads TGTGCCTGGAGGCTAAGACAGGGAACGGCCTACGAGCAGTACTTC. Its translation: CAWRLRQGTAYEQYF.

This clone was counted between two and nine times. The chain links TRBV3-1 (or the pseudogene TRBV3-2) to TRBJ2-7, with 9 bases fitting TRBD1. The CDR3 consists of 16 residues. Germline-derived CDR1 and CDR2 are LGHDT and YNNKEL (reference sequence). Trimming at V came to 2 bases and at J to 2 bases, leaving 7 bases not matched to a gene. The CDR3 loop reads CASSQHPGTGPYEQYF. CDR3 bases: TGTGCCAGCAGCCAACATCCCGGGACAGGGCCCTACGAGCAGTACTTC.

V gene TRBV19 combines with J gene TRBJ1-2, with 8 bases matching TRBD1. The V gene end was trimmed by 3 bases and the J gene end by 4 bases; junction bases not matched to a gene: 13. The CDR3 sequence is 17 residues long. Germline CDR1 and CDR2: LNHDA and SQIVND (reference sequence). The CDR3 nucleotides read TGTGCCAGTAGTATCCCTCCCTACCGGGACAGGATCTATGGCTACACCTTC. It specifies CASSIPPYRDRIYGYTF. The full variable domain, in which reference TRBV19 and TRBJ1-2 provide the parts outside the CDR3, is DGGITQSPKYLFRKEGQNVTLSCEQNLNHDAMYWYRQDPGQGLRLIYYSQIVNDFQKGDIAEGYSVSREKKESFPLTVTSAQKNPTAFYLCASSIPPYRDRIYGYTFGSGTRLTVV.

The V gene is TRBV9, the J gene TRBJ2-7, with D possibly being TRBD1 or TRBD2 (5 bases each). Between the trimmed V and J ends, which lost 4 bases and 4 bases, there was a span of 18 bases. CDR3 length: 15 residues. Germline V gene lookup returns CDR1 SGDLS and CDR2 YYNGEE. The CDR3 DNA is TGTGCCAGCAGCCTTCCGGAACGGGACGGTTACGAGCAGTACTTC. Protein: CASSLPERDGYEQYF. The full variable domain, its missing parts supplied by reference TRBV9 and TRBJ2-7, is DSGVTQTPKHLITATGQRVTLRCSPRSGDLSVYWYQQSLDQGLQFLIQYYNGEERAKGNILERFSAQQFPDLHSELNLSSLELGDSALYFCASSLPERDGYEQYFGPGTRLTVT.

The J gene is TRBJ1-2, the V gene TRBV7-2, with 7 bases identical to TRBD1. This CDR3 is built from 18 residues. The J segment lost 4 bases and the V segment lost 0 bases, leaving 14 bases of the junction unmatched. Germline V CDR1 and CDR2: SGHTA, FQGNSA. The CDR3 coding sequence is TGTGCCAGCAGCTTAGCGGAACAGGGGCCTATTGGCTTCTATGGCTACACCTTC. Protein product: CASSLAEQGPIGFYGYTF.

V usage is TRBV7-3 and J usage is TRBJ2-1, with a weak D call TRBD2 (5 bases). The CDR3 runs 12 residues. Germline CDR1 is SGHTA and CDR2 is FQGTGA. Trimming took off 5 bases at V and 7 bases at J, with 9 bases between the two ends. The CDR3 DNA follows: TGTGCCAGCAGCCGCCCGGGAAATGAGCAGTTCTTC. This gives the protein CASSRPGNEQFF.

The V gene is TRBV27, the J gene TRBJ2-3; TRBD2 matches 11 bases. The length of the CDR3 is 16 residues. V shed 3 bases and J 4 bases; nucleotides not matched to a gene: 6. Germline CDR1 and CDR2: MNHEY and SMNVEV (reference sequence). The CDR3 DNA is TGTGCCAGCAGTTTGGCCCGACTAGCGGGGTCAGATACGCAGTATTTT. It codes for CASSLARLAGSDTQYF.

This CDR3 reads CASKRDGDSPLHF. The CDR3 coding sequence is TGTGCCAGCAAGCGGGACGGGGATTCACCCCTCCACTTT. V gene TRBV2 combines with J gene TRBJ1-6; D is possibly TRBD1 (5 bases). The V gene's germline CDR1 is SNHLY and CDR2 FYNNEI. V lost 7 bases to trimming and J lost 8 bases, with 12 bases between them. The CDR3 is 13 amino acids.

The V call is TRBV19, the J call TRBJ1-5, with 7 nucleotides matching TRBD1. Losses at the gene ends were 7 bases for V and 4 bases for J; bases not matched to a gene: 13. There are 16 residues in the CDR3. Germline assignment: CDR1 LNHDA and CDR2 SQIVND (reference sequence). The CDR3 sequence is CASTTLTGSRNQPQHF. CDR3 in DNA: TGTGCCAGTACCACCCTGACAGGGAGTAGGAATCAGCCCCAGCATTTT.

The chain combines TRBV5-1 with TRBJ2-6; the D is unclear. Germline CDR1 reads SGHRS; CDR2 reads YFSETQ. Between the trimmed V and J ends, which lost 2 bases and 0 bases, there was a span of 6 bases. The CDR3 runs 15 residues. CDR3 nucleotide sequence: TGCGCCAGCAGCTTTTTTGGCTCTGGGGCCAACGTCCTGACTTTC. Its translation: CASSFFGSGANVLTF.

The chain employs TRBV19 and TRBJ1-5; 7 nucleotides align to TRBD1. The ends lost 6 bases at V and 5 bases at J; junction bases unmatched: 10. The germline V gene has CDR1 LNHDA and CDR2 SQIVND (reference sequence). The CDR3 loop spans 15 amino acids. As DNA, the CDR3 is TGTGCCAGTAGCGATGGACAGGCCGGGGATCAGCCCCAGCATTTT. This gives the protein CASSDGQAGDQPQHF.

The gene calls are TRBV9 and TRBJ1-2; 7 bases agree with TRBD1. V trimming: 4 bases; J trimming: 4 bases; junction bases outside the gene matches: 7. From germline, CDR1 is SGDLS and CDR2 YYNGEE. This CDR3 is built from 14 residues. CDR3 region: CASSQTGTAYGYTF. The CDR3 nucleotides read TGTGCCAGCAGCCAGACCGGGACAGCCTATGGCTACACCTTC.

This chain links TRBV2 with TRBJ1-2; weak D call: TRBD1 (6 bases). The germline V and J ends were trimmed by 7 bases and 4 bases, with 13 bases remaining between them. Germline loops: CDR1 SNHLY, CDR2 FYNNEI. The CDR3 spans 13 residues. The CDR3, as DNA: TGTGCCAGCAACCCACAGGGCGGCTATGGCTACACCTTC. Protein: CASNPQGGYGYTF.

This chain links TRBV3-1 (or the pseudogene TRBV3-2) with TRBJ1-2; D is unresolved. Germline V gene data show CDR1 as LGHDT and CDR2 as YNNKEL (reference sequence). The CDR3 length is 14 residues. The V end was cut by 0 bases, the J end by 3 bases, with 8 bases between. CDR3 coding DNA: TGTGCCAGCAGCCAAGAAGTGGGTTACTATGGCTACACCTTC. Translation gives CASSQEVGYYGYTF.

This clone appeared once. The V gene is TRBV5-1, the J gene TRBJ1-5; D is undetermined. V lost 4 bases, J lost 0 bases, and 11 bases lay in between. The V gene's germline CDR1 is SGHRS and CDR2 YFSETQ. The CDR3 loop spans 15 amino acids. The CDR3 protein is CASSPTSGSNQPQHF. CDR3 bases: TGCGCCAGCAGCCCCACGTCGGGTAGCAATCAGCCCCAGCATTTT.

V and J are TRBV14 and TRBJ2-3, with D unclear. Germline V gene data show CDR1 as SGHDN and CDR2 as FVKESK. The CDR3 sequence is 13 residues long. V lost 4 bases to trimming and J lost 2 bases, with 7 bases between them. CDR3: CASSPANTDTQYF. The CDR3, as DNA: TGTGCCAGCAGCCCCGCTAACACAGATACGCAGTATTTT.

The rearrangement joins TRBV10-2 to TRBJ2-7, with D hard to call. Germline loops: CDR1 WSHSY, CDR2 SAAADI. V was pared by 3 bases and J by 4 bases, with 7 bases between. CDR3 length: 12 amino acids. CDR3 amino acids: CASSDPGYEQYF. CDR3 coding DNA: TGCGCCAGCAGTGACCCTGGTTACGAGCAGTACTTC.

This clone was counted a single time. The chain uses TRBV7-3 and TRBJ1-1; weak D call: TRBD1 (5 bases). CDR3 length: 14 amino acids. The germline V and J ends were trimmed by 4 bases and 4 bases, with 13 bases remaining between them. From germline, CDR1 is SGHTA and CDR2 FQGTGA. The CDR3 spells CASSSVPGGTEAFF. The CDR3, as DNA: TGTGCCAGCAGCTCCGTCCCCGGGGGCACTGAAGCTTTCTTT. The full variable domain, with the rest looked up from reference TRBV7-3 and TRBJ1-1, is GAGVSQTPSNKVTEKGKYVELRCDPISGHTALYWYRQSLGQGPEFLIYFQGTGAADDSGLPNDRFFAVRPEGSVSTLKIQRTERGDSAVYLCASSSVPGGTEAFFGQGTRLTVV.

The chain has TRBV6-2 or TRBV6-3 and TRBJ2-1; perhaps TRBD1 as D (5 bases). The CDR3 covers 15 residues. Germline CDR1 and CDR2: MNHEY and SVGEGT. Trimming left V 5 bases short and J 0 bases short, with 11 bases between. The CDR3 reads CASSPGYSSYNEQFF. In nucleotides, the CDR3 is TGTGCCAGCAGTCCAGGGTACAGCTCCTACAATGAGCAGTTCTTC.

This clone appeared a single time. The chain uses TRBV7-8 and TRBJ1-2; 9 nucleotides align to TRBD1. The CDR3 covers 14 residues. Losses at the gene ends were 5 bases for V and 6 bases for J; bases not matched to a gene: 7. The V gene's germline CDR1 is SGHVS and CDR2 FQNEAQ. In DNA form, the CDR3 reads TGTGCCAGCAGCCCGCGGACAGGGGCGGATGGCTACACCTTC. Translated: CASSPRTGADGYTF.

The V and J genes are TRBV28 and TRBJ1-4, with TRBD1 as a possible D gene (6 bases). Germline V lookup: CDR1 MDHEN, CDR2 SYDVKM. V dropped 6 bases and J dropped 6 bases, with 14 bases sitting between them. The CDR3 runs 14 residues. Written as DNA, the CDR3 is TGTGCCAGCAGGCCCGGAGGGGGTGATGAAAAACTGTTTTTT. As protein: CASRPGGGDEKLFF.

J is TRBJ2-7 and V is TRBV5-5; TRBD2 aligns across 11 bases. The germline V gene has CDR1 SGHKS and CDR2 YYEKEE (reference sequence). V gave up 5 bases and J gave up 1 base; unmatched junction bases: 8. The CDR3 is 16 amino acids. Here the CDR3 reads CASRPTSGGASYEQYF. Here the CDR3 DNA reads TGTGCCAGCAGGCCCACTAGCGGGGGCGCTTCCTACGAGCAGTACTTC.